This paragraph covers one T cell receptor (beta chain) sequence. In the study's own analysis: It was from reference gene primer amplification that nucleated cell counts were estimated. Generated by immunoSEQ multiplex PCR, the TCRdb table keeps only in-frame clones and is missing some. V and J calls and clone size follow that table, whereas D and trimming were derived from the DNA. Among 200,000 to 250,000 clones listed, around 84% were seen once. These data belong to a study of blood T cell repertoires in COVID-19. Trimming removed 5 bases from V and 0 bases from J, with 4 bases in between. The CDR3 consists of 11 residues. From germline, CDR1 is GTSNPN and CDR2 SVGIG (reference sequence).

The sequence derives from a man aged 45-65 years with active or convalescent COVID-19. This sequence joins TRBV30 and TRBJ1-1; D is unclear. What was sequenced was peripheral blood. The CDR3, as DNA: TGTGCCTGGGTATTGAACACTGAAGCTTTCTTT. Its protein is CAWVLNTEAFF.